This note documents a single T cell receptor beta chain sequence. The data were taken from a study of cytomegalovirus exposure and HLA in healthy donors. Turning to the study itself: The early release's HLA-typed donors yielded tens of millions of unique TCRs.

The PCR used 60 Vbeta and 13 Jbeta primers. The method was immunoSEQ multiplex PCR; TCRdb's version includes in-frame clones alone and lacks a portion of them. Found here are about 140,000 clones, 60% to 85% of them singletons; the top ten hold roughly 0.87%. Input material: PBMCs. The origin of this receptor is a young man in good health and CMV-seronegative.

CDR3 sequence reads: CAFPQGEATSYEQYF. CDR3 DNA sequence: TGTGCCTTTCCGCAAGGGGAGGCCACCTCCTACGAGCAGTACTTC. The chain combines TRBV7-2 with TRBJ2-7; TRBD2 is a possible D gene (6 bases). The CDR3 sequence is 15 residues long. Trimming pared 11 bases from V and 0 bases from J, leaving 20 bases between. Germline lookup yields CDR1 SGHTA and CDR2 FQGNSA.